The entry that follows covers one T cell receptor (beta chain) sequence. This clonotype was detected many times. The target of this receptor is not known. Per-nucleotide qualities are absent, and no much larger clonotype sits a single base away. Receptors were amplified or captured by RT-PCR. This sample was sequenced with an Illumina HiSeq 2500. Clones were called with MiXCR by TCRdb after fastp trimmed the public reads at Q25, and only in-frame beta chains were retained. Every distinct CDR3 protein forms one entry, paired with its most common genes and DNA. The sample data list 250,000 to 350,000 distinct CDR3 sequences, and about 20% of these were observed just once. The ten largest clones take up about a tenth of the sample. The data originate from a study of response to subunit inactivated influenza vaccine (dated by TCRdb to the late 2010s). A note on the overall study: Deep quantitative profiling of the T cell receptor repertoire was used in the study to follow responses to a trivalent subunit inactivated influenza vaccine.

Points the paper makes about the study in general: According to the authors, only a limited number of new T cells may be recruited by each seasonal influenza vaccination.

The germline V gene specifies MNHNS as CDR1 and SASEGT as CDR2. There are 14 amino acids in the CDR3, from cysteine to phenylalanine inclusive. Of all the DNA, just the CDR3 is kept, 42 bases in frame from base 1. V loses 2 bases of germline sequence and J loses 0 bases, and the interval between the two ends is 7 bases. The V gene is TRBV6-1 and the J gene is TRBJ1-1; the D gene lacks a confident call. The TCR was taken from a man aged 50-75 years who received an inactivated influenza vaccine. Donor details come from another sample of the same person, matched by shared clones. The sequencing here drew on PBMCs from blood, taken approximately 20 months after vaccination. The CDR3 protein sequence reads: CASSEKGLNTEAFF. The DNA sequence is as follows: TGTGCCAGCAGTGAAAAGGGTTTGAACACTGAAGCTTTCTTT.